The rows below give T cell receptor beta chains drawn from one sample of a study of identical twins. TCRdb itself ran the 5' RACE reads through MiXCR, one entry per CDR3 protein. The sample lists 510,000 or so distinct CDR3 sequences; 12% to 15% were seen once. These records were also assigned to another study, of yellow fever vaccine responses in identical twins.

Sample: CD4+ T cells sorted from blood. These receptors originate from a woman aged 18-35 years in good health. CDR3s include the opening cysteine and the closing phenylalanine or tryptophan. Fields, in order: D gene, J gene, clone size, V gene, CDR3 DNA, CDR3 protein. The D gene is left open where the match is weak. Expanded clones are given a class, and other clones once, few, many or no size at all.

d_gene: TRBD1; j_gene: TRBJ2-3; abundance: -; v_gene: TRBV28; CDR3nt: TGTGCCAGCAATGAAGACAGGGGGCTTTTCACAGATACGCAGTATTTT; CDR3aa: CASNEDRGLFTDTQYF
d_gene: -; j_gene: TRBJ2-5; abundance: -; v_gene: TRBV15; CDR3nt: TGTGCCACCAGCAGAGATACTAGTTTGGAGACCCAGTACTTC; CDR3aa: CATSRDTSLETQYF
d_gene: TRBD2; j_gene: TRBJ2-7; abundance: -; v_gene: TRBV20-1; CDR3nt: TGCAGTGCTAGATCCGGGACTAGCGACGAGCAGTACTTC; CDR3aa: CSARSGTSDEQYF
d_gene: TRBD1; j_gene: TRBJ2-1; abundance: few; v_gene: TRBV5-1; CDR3nt: TGCGCCAGCAGCTTAGGACAGGGGGCCGGGTTCAATGAGCAGTTCTTC; CDR3aa: CASSLGQGAGFNEQFF
d_gene: -; j_gene: TRBJ2-2; abundance: few; v_gene: TRBV20-1; CDR3nt: TGCAGTGCTTTGGAGGGTAGCACCGGGGAGCTGTTTTTT; CDR3aa: CSALEGSTGELFF
d_gene: TRBD2; j_gene: TRBJ2-3; abundance: -; v_gene: TRBV5-6; CDR3nt: TGTGCCAGCAGCCCCGGTAGGGGCGGGAGGGTTGGAGATACGCAGTATTTT; CDR3aa: CASSPGRGGRVGDTQYF
d_gene: -; j_gene: TRBJ2-2; abundance: -; v_gene: TRBV5-1; CDR3nt: TGCGCCAGCAGCTTTGGAACTACCCCGAACACCGGGGAGCTGTTTTTT; CDR3aa: CASSFGTTPNTGELFF
d_gene: TRBD2; j_gene: TRBJ2-2; abundance: few; v_gene: TRBV18; CDR3nt: TGTGCCAGCTCACCACCCGGACTAGCGGGAACCGGGGAGCTGTTTTTT; CDR3aa: CASSPPGLAGTGELFF
d_gene: -; j_gene: TRBJ1-5; abundance: -; v_gene: TRBV6-1; CDR3nt: TGTGCCAGCGGGCTGTCGGGCAATCAGCCCCAGCATTTT; CDR3aa: CASGLSGNQPQHF
d_gene: -; j_gene: TRBJ2-4; abundance: few; v_gene: TRBV11-2; CDR3nt: TGTGCCAGCAGCTTGGGCAAAAACATTCAGTACTTC; CDR3aa: CASSLGKNIQYF
d_gene: TRBD1; j_gene: TRBJ2-1; abundance: -; v_gene: TRBV5-5; CDR3nt: TGTGCCAGCAGCTCCCTCCCTGCAGGGGGCGGTGAGCAGTTCTTC; CDR3aa: CASSSLPAGGGEQFF
d_gene: -; j_gene: TRBJ1-1; abundance: many; v_gene: TRBV9; CDR3nt: TGTGCCAGCAGCGCTGATAGGGGCGAAGCTTTCTTT; CDR3aa: CASSADRGEAFF
d_gene: TRBD2; j_gene: TRBJ2-1; abundance: -; v_gene: TRBV28; CDR3nt: TGTGCCAGCAACTTACCGACTAGCGGGAGCGCCTACAATGAGCAGTTCTTC; CDR3aa: CASNLPTSGSAYNEQFF
d_gene: TRBD2; j_gene: TRBJ2-3; abundance: -; v_gene: TRBV12-3/TRBV12-4; CDR3nt: TGTGCCAGCAGTTTCCTCGTGACTAGCGGGAAAAGGGATACGCAGTATTTT; CDR3aa: CASSFLVTSGKRDTQYF
d_gene: -; j_gene: TRBJ1-6; abundance: -; v_gene: TRBV2; CDR3nt: TGTGCCAGCCCGAAGGGGCCTGGTTCACCCCTCCACTTT; CDR3aa: CASPKGPGSPLHF
d_gene: TRBD1; j_gene: TRBJ2-5; abundance: -; v_gene: TRBV6-1; CDR3nt: TGTGCCAGCATTGACAGGGTGGGAGAGACCCAGTACTTC; CDR3aa: CASIDRVGETQYF
d_gene: -; j_gene: TRBJ2-3; abundance: many; v_gene: TRBV6-5; CDR3nt: TGTGCCAGCAGTCGGGGAGGTGAAGATACGCAGTATTTT; CDR3aa: CASSRGGEDTQYF
d_gene: TRBD2; j_gene: TRBJ2-1; abundance: -; v_gene: TRBV9; CDR3nt: TGTGCCAGCAGCCCCGAAGTGGTAGCGGGAGGGATAAATGAGCAGTTCTTC; CDR3aa: CASSPEVVAGGINEQFF
d_gene: TRBD2; j_gene: TRBJ2-3; abundance: -; v_gene: TRBV12-3/TRBV12-4; CDR3nt: TGTGCCAGCACCTTCGGACTAGCGGGAGATACGCAGTATTTT; CDR3aa: CASTFGLAGDTQYF
d_gene: -; j_gene: TRBJ2-1; abundance: many; v_gene: TRBV5-1; CDR3nt: TGCGCCAGCAGCCCCCGACAGGGAGGGAATGAGCAGTTCTTC; CDR3aa: CASSPRQGGNEQFF
d_gene: -; j_gene: TRBJ1-4; abundance: few; v_gene: TRBV12-3/TRBV12-4; CDR3nt: TGTGCCAGCAGTCTCGGGGACGATGAAAAACTGTTTTTT; CDR3aa: CASSLGDDEKLFF
d_gene: TRBD2; j_gene: TRBJ2-1; abundance: few; v_gene: TRBV28; CDR3nt: TGTGCCAGCAGCCCTACACCTACTAGCGGGAGGGATGAGCAGTTCTTC; CDR3aa: CASSPTPTSGRDEQFF
d_gene: -; j_gene: TRBJ1-2; abundance: few; v_gene: TRBV28; CDR3nt: TGTGCCAGCAGTCCTACAGGGCAACCACTCTATGGCTACACCTTC; CDR3aa: CASSPTGQPLYGYTF
d_gene: -; j_gene: TRBJ2-3; abundance: few; v_gene: TRBV7-2; CDR3nt: TGTGCCAGCAGCGAACTCGGCCTAGCGCTTCGCACAGATACGCAGTATTTT; CDR3aa: CASSELGLALRTDTQYF
d_gene: -; j_gene: TRBJ1-6; abundance: -; v_gene: TRBV20-1; CDR3nt: TGCAGTGCTAGAGCGGGGGTAGGCAATTCACCCCTCCACTTT; CDR3aa: CSARAGVGNSPLHF
d_gene: TRBD2; j_gene: TRBJ2-1; abundance: few; v_gene: TRBV7-6; CDR3nt: TGTGCCAGCAGCTCTGGCGGGGGGGGGTACAATGAGCAGTTCTTC; CDR3aa: CASSSGGGGYNEQFF
d_gene: TRBD1; j_gene: TRBJ1-3; abundance: -; v_gene: TRBV9; CDR3nt: TGTGCCAGCAGCCACGAGCCGGACAGGGGAAGCTCTGGAAACACCATATATTTT; CDR3aa: CASSHEPDRGSSGNTIYF
d_gene: -; j_gene: TRBJ1-2; abundance: many; v_gene: TRBV10-3; CDR3nt: TGTGCCATCAGTGTAGCGGGGCAGGACTATGGCTACACCTTC; CDR3aa: CAISVAGQDYGYTF
d_gene: -; j_gene: TRBJ2-2; abundance: few; v_gene: TRBV12-3/TRBV12-4; CDR3nt: TGTGCCAGCAGTTTAGAGGTGGGAGGTCCTACCGGGGAGCTGTTTTTT; CDR3aa: CASSLEVGGPTGELFF
d_gene: TRBD2; j_gene: TRBJ2-1; abundance: many; v_gene: TRBV24-1; CDR3nt: TGTGCCACCAGTGATCCGAGCGGGAGTGACCACAATGAGCAGTTCTTC; CDR3aa: CATSDPSGSDHNEQFF
d_gene: -; j_gene: TRBJ2-7; abundance: few; v_gene: TRBV5-1; CDR3nt: TGCGCCAGCAAGTTGCCAGGGAACTACGAGCAGTACTTC; CDR3aa: CASKLPGNYEQYF